Presented here are 11 T cell receptor beta chains from one specimen sequenced in a study of T-cell reconstitution after alpha-beta-depleted transplantation in children (dated by TCRdb to the mid-2010s). Library construction relied on PCR. The listed sequencing device is Illumina HiSeq 2500. To normalize quantification of the TCRbeta repertoire, the TCR libraries were built with molecular barcoding that relied on unique molecular identifiers. Using fastp trimming at Q25 and MiXCR clonotype assembly, TCRdb reanalyzed the public sequencing data and kept in-frame beta chains. Here each entry gathers all rows of one CDR3 protein and keeps the most common genes and DNA. This sample holds around 45,000 distinct CDR3 sequences; 40% to 60% were observed only once. The ten most abundant clones make up around two fifths of the sample. The sample's treatment or condition label is to be understood as: allogeneic hematopoietic cell transplantation with graft depleted of TCRalphabeta T cells and CD19 B cells.

Sequenced material: peripheral blood, taken before TCRalphabeta/CD19-depleted stem cell transplant. The receptor set was obtained from a boy under two years old with SCID, due to receive a stem cell transplant.

The gene calls are TRBV5-6 and TRBJ1-5; D unresolved. This CDR3 comprises 15 residues. Germline assignment: CDR1 SGHDT and CDR2 YYEEEE. V was shortened by 0 bases and J by 7 bases, with 14 bases between the two germline ends. CDR3 in DNA: TGTGCCAGCAGCTTGGCCGGCGGCCGGGGACAGCCCCAGCATTTT. This sequence encodes CASSLAGGRGQPQHF.

The V and J genes are TRBV13 and TRBJ2-3, with 10 nucleotides matching TRBD2. V shed 6 bases and J 5 bases; nucleotides not matched to a gene: 5. Germline values: CDR1 PRHDT, CDR2 FYEKMQ (reference sequence). The CDR3 sequence is 14 residues long. DNA of the CDR3: TGTGCCAGCAGTGAGCGGGGGGGCGTAGATACGCAGTATTTT. This translates into CASSERGGVDTQYF.

V gene TRBV5-1 combines with J gene TRBJ2-5; perhaps D is TRBD1 or TRBD2 (5 bases each). Deletions cut 4 bases from V and 2 bases from J, with 24 bases between. This CDR3 spans 18 amino acids. CDR1 SGHRS and CDR2 YFSETQ come from the germline V gene. The chain's CDR3 is CASSLGAGSKVGQETQYF. CDR3 nucleotides: TGCGCCAGCAGCCTCGGGGCAGGGAGTAAAGTCGGGCAAGAGACCCAGTACTTC.

V usage is TRBV11-2 and J usage is TRBJ2-5; D unclear. V lost 1 base, J lost 5 bases, and 14 bases lay in between. Germline V lookup: CDR1 SGHAT, CDR2 FQNNGV. The CDR3 runs to 15 residues. The DNA for the CDR3 is TGTGCCAGCAGCTTAGGGTTAACGGCGAGGGAGACCCAGTACTTC. Amino acid sequence: CASSLGLTARETQYF.

This chain uses TRBV27 with TRBJ1-1; 8 bases fit TRBD1. The junction had 5 bases not matched to a gene; V was cut back by 4 bases and J by 4 bases. Germline V CDR1 and CDR2: MNHEY, SMNVEV (reference sequence). The CDR3 sequence is 14 residues long. The CDR3 nucleotides read TGTGCCAGCAGTTCCCAGGGGGCCCTCACTGAAGCTTTCTTT. Translated, it gives CASSSQGALTEAFF.

In this sample, this clonotype turned up a few times. The V gene is TRBV7-9, the J gene TRBJ2-1; perhaps TRBD2 as D (5 bases). With 4 bases removed from V and 6 bases from J, the gap between germline ends came to 16 bases. This CDR3 is built from 15 residues. Germline-derived CDR1 and CDR2 are SEHNR and FQNEAQ (reference sequence). The CDR3 DNA sequence: TGTGCCAGCAGCTCCTCCGGACTTCTAGTCAATGAGCAGTTCTTC. This codes for CASSSSGLLVNEQFF.

This clonotype was seen at least ten times. The gene calls are TRBV5-1 and TRBJ2-6; D ambiguous. The CDR3 runs to 16 residues. V lost 0 bases and J 0 bases, leaving 7 bases between the germline ends. Germline V CDR1 and CDR2: SGHRS, YFSETQ. DNA of the CDR3: TGCGCCAGCAGCTTGGGACACCGCTCTGGGGCCAACGTCCTGACTTTC. This encodes CASSLGHRSGANVLTF.

The chain couples TRBV3-1 to TRBJ1-5; D is uncertain. CDR3 size: 13 residues. V lost 1 base and J 9 bases, leaving 10 bases between the germline ends. The germline V gene encodes CDR1 LGHDT and CDR2 YNNKEL (reference sequence). The chain's CDR3 is CASSQGLGRPQHF. As DNA, the CDR3 is TGTGCCAGCAGCCAAGGTCTGGGCCGGCCCCAGCATTTT.

This clonotype has a count of ten or more. The chain links TRBV7-9 to TRBJ1-1; no definite D call. CDR1 is SEHNR and CDR2 is FQNEAQ in the germline V gene (reference sequence). V was pared by 1 base and J by 6 bases, with 15 bases between. This CDR3 region has 15 residues. DNA of the CDR3: TGTGCCAGCAGCTTAGATGGCAGGCCCTCGGCTGAAGCTTTCTTT. Its translation is CASSLDGRPSAEAFF.

The chain links TRBV5-1 to TRBJ1-1; 10 bases agree with TRBD1. This CDR3 has 15 amino acids. The V gene's germline CDR1 is SGHRS and CDR2 YFSETQ. V shed 0 bases, J shed 5 bases, and the junction held 4 bases outside the gene matches. CDR3 sequence: CASSLGRTGGTEAFF. In DNA form, the CDR3 reads TGCGCCAGCAGCTTGGGGCGGACAGGGGGGACTGAAGCTTTCTTT.

The chain recombines TRBV27 with TRBJ2-3, with 7 bases identical to TRBD2. Germline V gene lookup returns CDR1 MNHEY and CDR2 SMNVEV (reference sequence). The J segment lost 5 bases and the V segment lost 6 bases, leaving 5 bases of the junction unmatched. CDR3 length equals 13 residues. Written as DNA, the CDR3 is TGTGCCAGCAGAAGGGCGGGAGTAGATACGCAGTATTTT. It codes for CASRRAGVDTQYF.